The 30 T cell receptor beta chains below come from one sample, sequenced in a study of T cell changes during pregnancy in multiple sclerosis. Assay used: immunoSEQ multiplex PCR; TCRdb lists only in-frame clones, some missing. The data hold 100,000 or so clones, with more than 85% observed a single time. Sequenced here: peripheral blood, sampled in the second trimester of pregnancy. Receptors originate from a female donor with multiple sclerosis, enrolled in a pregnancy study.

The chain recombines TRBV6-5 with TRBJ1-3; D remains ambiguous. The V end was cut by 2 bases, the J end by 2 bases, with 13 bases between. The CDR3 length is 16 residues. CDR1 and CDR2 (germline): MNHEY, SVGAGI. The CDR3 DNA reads TGTGCCAGCAGTTACGGCGCCCGACACGCTGGAAACACCATATATTTT. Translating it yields CASSYGARHAGNTIYF.

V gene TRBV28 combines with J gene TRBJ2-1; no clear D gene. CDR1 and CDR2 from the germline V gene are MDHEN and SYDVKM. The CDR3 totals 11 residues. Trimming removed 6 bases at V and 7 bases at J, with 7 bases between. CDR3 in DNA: TGTGCCAGCAGGAGACTGAATGAGCAGTTCTTC. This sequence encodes CASRRLNEQFF.

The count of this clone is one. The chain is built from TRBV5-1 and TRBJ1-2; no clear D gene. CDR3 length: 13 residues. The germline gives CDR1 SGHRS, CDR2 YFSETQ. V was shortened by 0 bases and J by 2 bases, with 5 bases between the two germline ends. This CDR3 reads CASSLGQNYGYTF. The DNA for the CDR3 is TGCGCCAGCAGCTTGGGTCAGAACTATGGCTACACCTTC.

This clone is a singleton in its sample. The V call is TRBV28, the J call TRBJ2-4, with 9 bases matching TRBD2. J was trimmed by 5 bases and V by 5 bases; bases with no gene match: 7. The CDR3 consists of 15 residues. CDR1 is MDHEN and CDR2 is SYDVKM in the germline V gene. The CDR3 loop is CASSAWTSAENIQYF. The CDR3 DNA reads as TGTGCCAGCAGTGCCTGGACTAGCGCCGAAAACATTCAGTACTTC.

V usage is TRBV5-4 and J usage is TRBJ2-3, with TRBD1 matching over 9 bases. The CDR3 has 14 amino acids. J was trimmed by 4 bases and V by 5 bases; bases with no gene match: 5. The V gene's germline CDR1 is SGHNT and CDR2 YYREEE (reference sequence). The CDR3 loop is CASSPGQGADTQYF. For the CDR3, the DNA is TGTGCCAGCAGTCCGGGACAGGGAGCAGATACGCAGTATTTT.

CDR3 sequence: CASSPPGLSQYF. CDR3 in DNA: TGTGCCAGCAGCCCGCCGGGATTATCGCAGTATTTT. This chain connects TRBV9 to TRBJ2-3; D perhaps matches TRBD2 (5 bases). Between the trimmed V and J ends, which lost 4 bases and 10 bases, there was a span of 13 bases. Germline V gene data show CDR1 as SGDLS and CDR2 as YYNGEE. The CDR3 extends over 12 amino acids.

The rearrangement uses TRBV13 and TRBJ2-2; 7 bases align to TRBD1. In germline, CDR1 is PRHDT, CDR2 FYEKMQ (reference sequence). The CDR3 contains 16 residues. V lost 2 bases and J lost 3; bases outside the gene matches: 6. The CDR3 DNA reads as TGTGCCAGCAGCTTACCCCAAGGGGGCGACACCGGGGAGCTGTTTTTT. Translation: CASSLPQGGDTGELFF.

CDR3 coding DNA: TGTGCCACCAGCAGGGTTGTGGGGACAGGGGGGAACACTGAAGCTTTCTTT. Its protein product is CATSRVVGTGGNTEAFF. This chain connects TRBV15 to TRBJ1-1; TRBD1 agrees at 11 bases. The CDR3 is 17 residues long. With 3 bases clipped from V and 1 base from J, the junction kept 7 bases outside the gene matches. Germline CDR1 reads LNHNV; CDR2 reads YYDKDF (reference sequence).

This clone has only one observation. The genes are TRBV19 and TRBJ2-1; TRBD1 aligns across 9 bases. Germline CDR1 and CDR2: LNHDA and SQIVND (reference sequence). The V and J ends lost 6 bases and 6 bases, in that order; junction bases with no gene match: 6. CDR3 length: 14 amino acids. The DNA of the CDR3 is TGTGCCAGTAGGATACCGACAGGGGGCAATGAGCAGTTCTTC. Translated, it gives CASRIPTGGNEQFF.

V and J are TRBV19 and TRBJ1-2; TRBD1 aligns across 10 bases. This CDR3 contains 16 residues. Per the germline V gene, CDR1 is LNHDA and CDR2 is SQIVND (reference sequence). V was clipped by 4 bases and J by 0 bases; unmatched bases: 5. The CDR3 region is CASSTAGQGANYGYTF. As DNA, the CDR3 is TGTGCCAGTAGTACGGCCGGACAGGGGGCTAACTATGGCTACACCTTC.

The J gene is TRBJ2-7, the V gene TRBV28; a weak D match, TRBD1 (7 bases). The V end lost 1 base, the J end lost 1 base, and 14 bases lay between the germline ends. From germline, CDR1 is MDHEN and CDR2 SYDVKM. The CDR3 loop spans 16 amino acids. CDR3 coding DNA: TGTGCCAGCAGTTTATCTATGGCAGGGGGGTCCTACGAGCAGTACTTC. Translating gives CASSLSMAGGSYEQYF.

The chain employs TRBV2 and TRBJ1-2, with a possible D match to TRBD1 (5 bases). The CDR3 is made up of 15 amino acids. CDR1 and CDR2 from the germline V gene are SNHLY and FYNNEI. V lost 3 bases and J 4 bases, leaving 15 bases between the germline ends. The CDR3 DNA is TGTGCCAGCAGTGACGGGACTGGCAGTCTCTATGGCTACACCTTC. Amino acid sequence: CASSDGTGSLYGYTF. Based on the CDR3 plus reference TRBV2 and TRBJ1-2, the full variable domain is EPEVTQTPSHQVTQMGQEVILRCVPISNHLYFYWYRQILGQKVEFLVSFYNNEISEKSEIFDDQFSVERPDGSNFTLKIRSTKLEDSAMYFCASSDGTGSLYGYTFGSGTRLTVV.

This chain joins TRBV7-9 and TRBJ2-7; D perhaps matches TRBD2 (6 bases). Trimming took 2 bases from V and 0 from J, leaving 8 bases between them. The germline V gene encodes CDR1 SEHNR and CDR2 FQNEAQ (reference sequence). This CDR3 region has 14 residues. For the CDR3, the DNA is TGTGCCAGCAGCTTATCGGGGGACTCCTACGAGCAGTACTTC. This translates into CASSLSGDSYEQYF.

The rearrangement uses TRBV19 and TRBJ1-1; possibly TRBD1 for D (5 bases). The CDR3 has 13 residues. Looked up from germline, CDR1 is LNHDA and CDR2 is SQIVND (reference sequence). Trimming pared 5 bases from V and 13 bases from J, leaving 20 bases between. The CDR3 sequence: CASSSGAAKAVFF. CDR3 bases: TGTGCCAGTAGTTCTGGGGCAGCGAAGGCGGTTTTCTTT.

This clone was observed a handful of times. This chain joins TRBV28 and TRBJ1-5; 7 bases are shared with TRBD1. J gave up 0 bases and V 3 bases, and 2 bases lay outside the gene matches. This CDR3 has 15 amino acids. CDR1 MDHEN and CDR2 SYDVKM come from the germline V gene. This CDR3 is CASSLGQHSNQPQHF. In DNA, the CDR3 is TGTGCCAGCAGTTTGGGACAGCATAGCAATCAGCCCCAGCATTTT.

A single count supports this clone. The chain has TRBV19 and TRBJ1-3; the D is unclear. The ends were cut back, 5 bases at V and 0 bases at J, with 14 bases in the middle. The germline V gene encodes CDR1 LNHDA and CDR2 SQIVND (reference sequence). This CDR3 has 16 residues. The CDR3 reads CASSDGVADSGNTIYF. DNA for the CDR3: TGTGCCAGTAGTGACGGGGTAGCGGACTCTGGAAACACCATATATTTT.

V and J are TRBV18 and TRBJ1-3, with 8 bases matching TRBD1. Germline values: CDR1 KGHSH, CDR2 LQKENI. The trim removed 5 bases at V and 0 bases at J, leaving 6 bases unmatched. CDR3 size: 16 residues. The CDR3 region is CASSATGGASGNTIYF. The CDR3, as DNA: TGTGCCAGCTCAGCAACAGGGGGGGCCTCTGGAAACACCATATATTTT.

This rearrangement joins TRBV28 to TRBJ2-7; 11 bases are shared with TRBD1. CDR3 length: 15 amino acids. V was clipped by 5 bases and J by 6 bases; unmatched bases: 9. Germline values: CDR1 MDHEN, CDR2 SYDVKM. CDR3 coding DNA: TGTGCCAGCAGTACAATGGGGGACAGGGGGATCGAGCAGTACTTC. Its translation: CASSTMGDRGIEQYF.

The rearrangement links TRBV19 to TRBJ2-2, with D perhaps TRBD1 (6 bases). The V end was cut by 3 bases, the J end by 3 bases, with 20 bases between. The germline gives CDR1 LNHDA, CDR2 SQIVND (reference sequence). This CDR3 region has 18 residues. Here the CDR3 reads CASSMGSLWGQDTGELFF. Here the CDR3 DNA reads TGTGCCAGTAGTATGGGGTCCTTGTGGGGGCAGGACACCGGGGAGCTGTTTTTT.

CDR3 residues: CASSLGLKVNEQFF. The CDR3 DNA reads as TGCGCCAGCAGCCTGGGCCTCAAAGTTAATGAGCAGTTCTTC. The gene calls are TRBV4-3 and TRBJ2-1; the D is unclear. V lost 4 bases to trimming and J lost 7 bases, with 14 bases between them. CDR1 is LGHNA and CDR2 is YSLEER in the germline V gene. The CDR3 has 14 amino acids.

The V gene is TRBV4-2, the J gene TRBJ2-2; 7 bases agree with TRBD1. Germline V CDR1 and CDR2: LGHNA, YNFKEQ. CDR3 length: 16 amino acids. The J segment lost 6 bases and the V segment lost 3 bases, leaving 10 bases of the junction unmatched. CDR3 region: CASSHPRQGNAGELFF. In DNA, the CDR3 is TGTGCCAGCAGCCACCCCCGACAGGGTAACGCCGGGGAGCTGTTTTTT.

CDR3 protein: CASSPGLSYGYTF. CDR3 sequence (DNA): TGCGCCAGCAGCCCCGGACTGAGCTATGGCTACACCTTC. The chain has TRBV5-1 and TRBJ1-2, with D uncertain. The CDR3 is made up of 13 amino acids. Germline values: CDR1 SGHRS, CDR2 YFSETQ. Trimming took off 4 bases at V and 4 bases at J, with 11 bases between the two ends.

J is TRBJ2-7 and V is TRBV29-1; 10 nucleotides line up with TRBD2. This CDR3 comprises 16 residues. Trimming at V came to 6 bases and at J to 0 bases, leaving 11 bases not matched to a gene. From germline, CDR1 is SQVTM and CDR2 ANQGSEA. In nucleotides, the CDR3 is TGCAGCGTCCGTATTTCCGGGACTAGCGTCTCCTACGAGCAGTACTTC. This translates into CSVRISGTSVSYEQYF.

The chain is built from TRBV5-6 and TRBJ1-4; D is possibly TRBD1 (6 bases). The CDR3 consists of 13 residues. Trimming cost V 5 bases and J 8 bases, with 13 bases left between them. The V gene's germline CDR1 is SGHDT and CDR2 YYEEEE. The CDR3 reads CASSWTEGEKLFF. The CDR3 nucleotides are TGTGCCAGCAGTTGGACAGAAGGGGAAAAACTGTTTTTT. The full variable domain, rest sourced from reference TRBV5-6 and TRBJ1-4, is DAGVTQSPTHLIKTRGQQVTLRCSPKSGHDTVSWYQQALGQGPQFIFQYYEEEERQRGNFPDRFSGHQFPNYSSELNVNALLLGDSALYLCASSWTEGEKLFFGSGTQLSVL.

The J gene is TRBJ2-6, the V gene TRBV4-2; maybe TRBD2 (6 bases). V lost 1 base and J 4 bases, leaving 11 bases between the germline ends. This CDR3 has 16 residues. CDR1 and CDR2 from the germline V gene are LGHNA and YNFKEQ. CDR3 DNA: TGTGCCAGCAGCCAAGCCGGGAGTCCCGGGGCCAACGTCCTGACTTTC. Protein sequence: CASSQAGSPGANVLTF.

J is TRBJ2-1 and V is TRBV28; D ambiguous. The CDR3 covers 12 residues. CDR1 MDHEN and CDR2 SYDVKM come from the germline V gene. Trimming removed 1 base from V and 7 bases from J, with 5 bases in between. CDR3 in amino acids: CASSLFRNEQFF. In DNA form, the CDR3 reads TGTGCCAGCAGTTTATTCAGGAATGAGCAGTTCTTC.

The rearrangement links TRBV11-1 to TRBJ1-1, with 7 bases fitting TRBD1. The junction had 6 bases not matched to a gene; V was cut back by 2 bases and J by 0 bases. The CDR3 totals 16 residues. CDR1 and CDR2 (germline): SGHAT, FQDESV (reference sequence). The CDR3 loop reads CASSLRQGQLNTEAFF. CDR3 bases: TGTGCCAGCAGCTTACGCCAGGGACAGCTGAACACTGAAGCTTTCTTT.

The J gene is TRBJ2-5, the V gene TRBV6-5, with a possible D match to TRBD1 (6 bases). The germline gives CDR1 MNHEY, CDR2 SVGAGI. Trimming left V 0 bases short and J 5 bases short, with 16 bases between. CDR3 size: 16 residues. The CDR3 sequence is CASSYSRQGRGETQYF. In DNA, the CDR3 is TGTGCCAGCAGTTACTCGCGGCAGGGTAGGGGGGAGACCCAGTACTTC.

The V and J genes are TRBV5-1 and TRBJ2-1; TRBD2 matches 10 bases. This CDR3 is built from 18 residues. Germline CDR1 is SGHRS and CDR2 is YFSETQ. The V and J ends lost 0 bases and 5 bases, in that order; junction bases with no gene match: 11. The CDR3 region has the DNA TGCGCCAGCAGCTTGGGATTCGGACTAGCGGCCTCACACAATGAGCAGTTCTTC. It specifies CASSLGFGLAASHNEQFF.

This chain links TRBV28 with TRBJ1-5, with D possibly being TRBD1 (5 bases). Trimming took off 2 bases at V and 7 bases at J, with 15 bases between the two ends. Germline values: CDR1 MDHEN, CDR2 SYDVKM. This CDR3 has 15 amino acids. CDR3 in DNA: TGTGCCAGCAGTTTACAGACGGCCGGGGGACAGCCCCAGCATTTT. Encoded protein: CASSLQTAGGQPQHF.